This TCR beta chain was sequenced during a study of cytomegalovirus exposure and HLA in healthy donors. Study context: Most donors, roughly 82% of 350 to 450 genotyped, fell in the Caucasian-associated ancestry cluster. Points from the study as a whole: For most TCR sequences rarity was the rule, although some public TCRs occurred in many donors.

This CDR3 spans 17 amino acids. V shed 1 base, J shed 8 bases, and the junction held 8 bases outside the gene matches. Germline CDR1 MGHRA, CDR2 YSYEKL. To note about this clone: Its antigen is unknown.

It was with 60 Vbeta and 13 Jbeta primers that the PCR ran. In the original workflow: Around 83 million unique TCR beta chains, roughly 11 million shared, were counted in a later analysis. Produced via immunoSEQ multiplex PCR; TCRdb's table is partial and in-frame only. V, J and clone size are taken as reported in that table, and D and trimming were inferred from the DNA itself. The sample contains some 200,000 clones, around three quarters of which appear only once. Healthy bone marrow donors made up the donors. This chain joins TRBV4-1 and TRBJ1-6; 10 bases agree with TRBD1. This TCR was sampled from a woman aged 25 to 39 in good health and CMV-seropositive. Material for sequencing was PBMCs. The CDR3, as DNA: TGCGCCAGCAGCCAAGTGTTAGGACAGGGGGGACATTCACCCCTCCACTTT. Translated, it gives CASSQVLGQGGHSPLHF.